A selection of T cell receptor beta chains follows, all from one sample in a study of cytomegalovirus exposure and HLA in healthy donors. Profiled with immunoSEQ multiplex PCR; TCRdb holds only in-frame clones, not every one. The data contain fewer than 150,000 clones, 70% to 80% of them seen just once; the ten biggest clones take up roughly 5.9%. Sequenced: PBMCs. These receptors were collected from a young woman in good health and CMV-seropositive. Both conserved end residues are part of each CDR3. Fields, in order: V gene, clone size, J gene, D gene, CDR3 DNA, CDR3 protein. A D gene is named only where the DNA matches it firmly. Clone size, where shown, is once, few, many, or a class for clones that have expanded.

TRBV2	NA	TRBJ1-1	TRBD1	TGTGCCAGCAGCGGACAGGGACCTGAAGCTTTCTTT	CASSGQGPEAFF
TRBV9	NA	TRBJ1-3	TRBD1	TGTGCCAGCAGCGTCAAGACAGGGTGGAACACCATATATTTT	CASSVKTGWNTIYF
TRBV19	few	TRBJ2-3	TRBD1	TGTGCCAGTAGTATCCTACGACGCCGGGACAGGGGCACAGATACGCAGTATTTT	CASSILRRRDRGTDTQYF
TRBV4-2	NA	TRBJ2-5	TRBD2	TGTGCCAGCAGCCAAGATTCCGGGGTTAGCGGGGCACAAGAGACCCAGTACTTC	CASSQDSGVSGAQETQYF
TRBV6-1	NA	TRBJ1-1	NA	TGTGCCAGCAGTGCGACCATAGCGCCTGAAGCTTTCTTT	CASSATIAPEAFF
TRBV7-9	NA	TRBJ1-1	TRBD1	TGTGCCAGCAGCTTGACAGGGCATTCAGCTTTCTTT	CASSLTGHSAFF
TRBV7-8	few	TRBJ2-3	NA	TGTGCCAGCGAGCAGGCAGATACGCAGTATTTT	CASEQADTQYF
TRBV5-1	NA	TRBJ1-4	TRBD1	TGCGCCAGCAGCTTGGGGGACAGGGGCGGAGAAAAACTGTTTTTT	CASSLGDRGGEKLFF
TRBV21-1	NA	TRBJ1-5	NA	TGTGCCAGCGGCAAGAGTGATCAGCCCCAGCATTTT	CASGKSDQPQHF
TRBV9	NA	TRBJ1-1	TRBD1	TGTGCCAGCAGCGTAGCTACGGGACAGCTGAACACTGAAGCTTTCTTT	CASSVATGQLNTEAFF
TRBV6-5	NA	TRBJ2-5	TRBD2	TGTGCCAGCAGTTCTCTGCGGGAGGGCAGGGAGACCCAGTACTTC	CASSSLREGRETQYF
TRBV2	NA	TRBJ1-1	NA	TGTGCCAGCAGTGAGCAGGGCCCCATGAACACTGAAGCTTTCTTT	CASSEQGPMNTEAFF
TRBV18	NA	TRBJ1-5	NA	TGTGCCAGCTCAAAGAGAGAAGGCAATCAGCCCCAGCATTTT	CASSKREGNQPQHF
TRBV15	few	TRBJ2-7	NA	TGTGCCACCAGCACCACAGTAACCAGCTCCTACGAGCAGTACTTC	CATSTTVTSSYEQYF
TRBV27	NA	TRBJ2-5	TRBD2	TGTGCCAGCAGTTTAAGTGTGGCTAGCGGTAGATTCCAAGAGACCCAGTACTTC	CASSLSVASGRFQETQYF
TRBV5-6	NA	TRBJ1-2	NA	TGTGCCAGCAGCTCGACAACAACGCGCACCTATGGCTACACCTTC	CASSSTTTRTYGYTF
TRBV28	NA	TRBJ2-7	TRBD2	TGTGCCAGCAGTTGGGGACTAGCGGGCTACGAGCAGTACTTC	CASSWGLAGYEQYF